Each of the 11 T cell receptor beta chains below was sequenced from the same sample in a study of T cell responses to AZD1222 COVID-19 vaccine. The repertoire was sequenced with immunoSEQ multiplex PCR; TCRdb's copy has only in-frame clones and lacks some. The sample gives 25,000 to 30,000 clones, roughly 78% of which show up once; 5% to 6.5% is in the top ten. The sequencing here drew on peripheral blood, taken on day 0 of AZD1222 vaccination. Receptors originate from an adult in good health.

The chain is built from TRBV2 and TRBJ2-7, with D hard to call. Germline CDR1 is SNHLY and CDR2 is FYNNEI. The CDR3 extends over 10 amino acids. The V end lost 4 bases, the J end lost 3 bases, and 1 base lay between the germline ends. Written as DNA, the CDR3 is TGTGCCAGCAGTGTCTACGAGCAGTACTTC. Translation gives CASSVYEQYF.

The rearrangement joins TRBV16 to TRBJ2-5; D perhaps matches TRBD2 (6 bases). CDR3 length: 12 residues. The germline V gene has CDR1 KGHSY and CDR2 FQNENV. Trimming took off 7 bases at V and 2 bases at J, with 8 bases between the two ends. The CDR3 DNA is TGTGCCAGCAAGGGAGGACAAGAGACCCAGTACTTC. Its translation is CASKGGQETQYF. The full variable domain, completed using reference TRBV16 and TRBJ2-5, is GEEVAQTPKHLVRGEGQKAKLYCAPIKGHSYVFWYQQVLKNEFKFLISFQNENVFDETGMPKERFSAKCLPNSPCSLEIQATKLEDSAVYFCASKGGQETQYFGPGTRLLVL.

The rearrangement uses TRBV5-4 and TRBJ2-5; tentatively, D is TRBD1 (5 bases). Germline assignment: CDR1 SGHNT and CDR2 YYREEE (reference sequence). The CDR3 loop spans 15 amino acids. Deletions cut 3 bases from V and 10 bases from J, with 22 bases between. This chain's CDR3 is CASSSPGQGSQDQYF. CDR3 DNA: TGTGCCAGCAGCTCCCCTGGACAAGGGTCACAGGACCAGTACTTC. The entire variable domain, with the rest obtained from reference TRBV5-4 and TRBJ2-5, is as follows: ETGVTQSPTHLIKTRGQQVTLRCSSQSGHNTVSWYQQALGQGPQFIFQYYREEENGRGNFPPRFSGLQFPNYSSELNVNALELDDSALYLCASSSPGQGSQDQYFGPGTRLLVL.

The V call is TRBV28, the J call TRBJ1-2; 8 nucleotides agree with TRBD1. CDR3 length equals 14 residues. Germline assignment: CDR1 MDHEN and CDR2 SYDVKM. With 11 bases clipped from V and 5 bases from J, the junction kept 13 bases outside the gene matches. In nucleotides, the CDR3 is TGTGCCGGTCAAAGTGCAGGGGGCAAGTATGGCTACACCTTC. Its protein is CAGQSAGGKYGYTF.

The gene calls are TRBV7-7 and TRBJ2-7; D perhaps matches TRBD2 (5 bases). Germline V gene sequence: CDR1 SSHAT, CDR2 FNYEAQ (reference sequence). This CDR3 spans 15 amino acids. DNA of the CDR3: TGTGCTAGCAGCTTACTCCCTAGCAGATACTACGAGCAGTACGTC. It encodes CASSLLPSRYYEQYV.

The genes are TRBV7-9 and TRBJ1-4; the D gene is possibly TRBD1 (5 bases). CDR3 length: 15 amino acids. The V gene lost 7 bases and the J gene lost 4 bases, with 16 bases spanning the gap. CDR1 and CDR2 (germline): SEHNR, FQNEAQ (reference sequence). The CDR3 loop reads CASIPTGAYNEKLFF. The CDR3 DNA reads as TGTGCCAGCATCCCCACCGGGGCTTATAATGAAAAACTGTTTTTT.

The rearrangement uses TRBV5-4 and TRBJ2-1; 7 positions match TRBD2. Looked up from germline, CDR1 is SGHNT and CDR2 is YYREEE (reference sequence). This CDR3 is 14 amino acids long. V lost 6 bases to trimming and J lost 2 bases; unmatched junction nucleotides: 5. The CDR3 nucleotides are TGTGCCAGCACCTGGGGGGGGACCTACAATGAGCAGTTCTTC. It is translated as CASTWGGTYNEQFF.

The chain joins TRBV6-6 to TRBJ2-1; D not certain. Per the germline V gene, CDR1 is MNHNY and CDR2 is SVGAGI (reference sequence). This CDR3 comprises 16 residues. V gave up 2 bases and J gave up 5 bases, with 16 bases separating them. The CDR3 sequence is CASSYHETLGDNEQFF. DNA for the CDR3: TGTGCCAGCAGTTACCACGAGACCCTTGGGGACAATGAGCAGTTCTTC.

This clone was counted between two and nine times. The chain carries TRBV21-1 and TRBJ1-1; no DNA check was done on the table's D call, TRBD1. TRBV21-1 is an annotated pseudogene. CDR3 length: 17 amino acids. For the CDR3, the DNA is TGTGCCAGCAGCCGTCATCGGGACAGGGAAGGCGGCACTGAAGCTTTCTTT. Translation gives CASSRHRDREGGTEAFF.

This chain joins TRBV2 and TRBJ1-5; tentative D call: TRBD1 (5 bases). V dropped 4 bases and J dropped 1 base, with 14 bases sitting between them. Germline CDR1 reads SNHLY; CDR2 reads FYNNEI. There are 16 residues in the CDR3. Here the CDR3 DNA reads TGTGCCAGCAGTGTTCAGGGAAGATGGAGCAATCAGCCCCAGCATTTT. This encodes CASSVQGRWSNQPQHF.

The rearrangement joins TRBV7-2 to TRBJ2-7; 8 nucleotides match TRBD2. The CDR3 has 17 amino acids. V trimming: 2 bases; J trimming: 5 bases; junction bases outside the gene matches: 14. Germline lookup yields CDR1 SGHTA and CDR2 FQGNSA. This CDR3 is CASSLSRARGGTHEQYF. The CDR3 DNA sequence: TGTGCCAGCAGCTTATCCCGAGCCCGGGGGGGCACCCACGAGCAGTACTTC.